A selection of T cell receptor beta chains follows, all from one sample in a study of siplizumab effects on memory and regulatory T cells. Generated by immunoSEQ multiplex PCR, the TCRdb table keeps only in-frame clones and is missing some. The sample yields some 90,000 clones, about 87% seen once. The sample comprised CD4+ T cells sorted from blood. The receptor set was obtained from a human donor in good health. Both conserved end residues are part of each CDR3. The D gene is left open where the match is weak. For some rows the clone size is stated as once, few or many, or as a class when expanded; others skip it.

clone_size: once
d_call: TRBD2
v_call: TRBV7-8
j_call: TRBJ2-1
cdr3_aa: CASSLARSGPYNEQFF
cdr3_nt: TGTGCCAGCAGCTTAGCGCGTAGCGGGCCCTACAATGAGCAGTTCTTC

clone_size: .
d_call: TRBD2
v_call: TRBV7-3
j_call: TRBJ2-1
cdr3_aa: CASSLVVTAGGRNEQFF
cdr3_nt: TGTGCCAGCAGCTTAGTTGTTACAGCGGGAGGGCGGAATGAGCAGTTCTTC

clone_size: .
d_call: .
v_call: TRBV7-2
j_call: TRBJ1-5
cdr3_aa: CASSPPGHTQPQHF
cdr3_nt: TGTGCCAGCAGCCCACCGGGACACACCCAGCCCCAGCATTTT

clone_size: .
d_call: .
v_call: TRBV29-1
j_call: TRBJ2-2
cdr3_aa: CSVSGELFF
cdr3_nt: TGCAGCGTATCCGGGGAGCTGTTTTTT

clone_size: .
d_call: .
v_call: TRBV5-1
j_call: TRBJ1-4
cdr3_aa: CASSFGDRTTNEKLFF
cdr3_nt: TGCGCCAGCAGCTTCGGTGACAGAACAACTAATGAAAAACTGTTTTTT

clone_size: .
d_call: .
v_call: TRBV10-3
j_call: TRBJ2-5
cdr3_aa: CAISGGFGYQETQYF
cdr3_nt: TGTGCCATCAGTGGAGGGTTTGGGTACCAAGAGACCCAGTACTTC

clone_size: .
d_call: .
v_call: TRBV2
j_call: TRBJ1-3
cdr3_aa: CASSVEGYTTYF
cdr3_nt: TGTGCCAGCAGTGTGGAGGGCTACACCACATATTTT

clone_size: .
d_call: TRBD1
v_call: TRBV7-2
j_call: TRBJ1-5
cdr3_aa: CASSLQGAASNQPQHF
cdr3_nt: TGTGCCAGCAGCTTACAGGGGGCAGCTAGCAATCAGCCCCAGCATTTT

clone_size: .
d_call: .
v_call: TRBV7-9
j_call: TRBJ2-1
cdr3_aa: CASSRDHGGGEQFF
cdr3_nt: TGTGCCAGCAGCAGGGACCACGGTGGCGGTGAGCAGTTCTTC

clone_size: once
d_call: .
v_call: TRBV30
j_call: TRBJ1-6
cdr3_aa: CAWRKTSPLHF
cdr3_nt: TGTGCCTGGAGAAAGACGTCACCCCTCCACTTT

clone_size: .
d_call: .
v_call: TRBV10-1
j_call: TRBJ1-1
cdr3_aa: CASSERAHGAGDYTEAFF
cdr3_nt: TGCGCCAGCAGTGAGCGCGCTCATGGGGCCGGGGATTACACTGAAGCTTTCTTT

clone_size: .
d_call: TRBD2
v_call: TRBV7-3
j_call: TRBJ2-1
cdr3_aa: CASSPSLGTSEDEQFF
cdr3_nt: TGTGCCAGCAGCCCATCCCTCGGGACTAGCGAGGATGAGCAGTTCTTC

clone_size: .
d_call: .
v_call: TRBV11-3
j_call: TRBJ1-2
cdr3_aa: CASSLKGLYGYTF
cdr3_nt: TGTGCCAGCAGCTTAAAGGGTTTGTATGGCTACACCTTC

clone_size: .
d_call: .
v_call: TRBV5-1
j_call: TRBJ2-1
cdr3_aa: CASSFIRGTLERNEQFF
cdr3_nt: TGCGCCAGCAGTTTTATCCGCGGGACATTAGAAAGGAATGAGCAGTTCTTC

clone_size: .
d_call: .
v_call: TRBV5-1
j_call: TRBJ1-2
cdr3_aa: CASSLGQDYGYTF
cdr3_nt: TGCGCCAGCAGCTTGGGACAGGACTATGGCTACACCTTC

clone_size: .
d_call: TRBD1
v_call: TRBV6-6
j_call: TRBJ1-4
cdr3_aa: CASNLGQGGEKLFF
cdr3_nt: TGTGCCAGCAACCTAGGACAGGGGGGTGAAAAACTGTTTTTT

clone_size: .
d_call: .
v_call: TRBV18
j_call: TRBJ1-1
cdr3_aa: CASSPLSGQLNTEAFF
cdr3_nt: TGTGCCAGCTCACCACTTTCCGGACAGCTGAACACTGAAGCTTTCTTT

clone_size: .
d_call: .
v_call: TRBV19
j_call: TRBJ1-2
cdr3_aa: CASSIDRGYGYTF
cdr3_nt: TGTGCCAGTAGTATAGACAGGGGCTATGGCTACACCTTC

clone_size: once
d_call: .
v_call: TRBV18
j_call: TRBJ2-3
cdr3_aa: CASSPVVGWTDTQYF
cdr3_nt: TGTGCCAGCTCACCCGTCGTGGGGTGGACAGATACGCAGTATTTT

clone_size: .
d_call: TRBD2
v_call: TRBV2
j_call: TRBJ2-2
cdr3_aa: CASNSIAGSGELFF
cdr3_nt: TGTGCCAGCAATTCTATAGCGGGTTCCGGGGAGCTGTTTTTT

clone_size: .
d_call: TRBD1
v_call: TRBV30
j_call: TRBJ2-6
cdr3_aa: CAGEDRVPSGANVLTF
cdr3_nt: TGTGCCGGCGAGGACAGGGTCCCCTCTGGGGCCAACGTCCTGACTTTC

clone_size: .
d_call: TRBD1
v_call: TRBV5-1
j_call: TRBJ1-1
cdr3_aa: CASSRQGLDTEAFF
cdr3_nt: TGCGCCAGCAGCAGACAGGGGTTGGACACTGAAGCTTTCTTT

clone_size: .
d_call: .
v_call: TRBV10-3
j_call: TRBJ1-4
cdr3_aa: CAISDGQLNEKLFF
cdr3_nt: TGTGCCATCAGTGATGGGCAGCTTAATGAAAAACTGTTTTTT

clone_size: .
d_call: .
v_call: TRBV19
j_call: TRBJ2-2
cdr3_aa: CASKQGHLNTGELFF
cdr3_nt: TGTGCCAGCAAACAGGGACACCTAAACACCGGGGAGCTGTTTTTT

clone_size: .
d_call: .
v_call: TRBV2
j_call: TRBJ2-7
cdr3_aa: CTTALDRIYEQYF
cdr3_nt: TGCACCACCGCGCTGGACCGAATCTACGAGCAGTACTTC

clone_size: .
d_call: .
v_call: TRBV30
j_call: TRBJ2-5
cdr3_aa: CAWSVNGLQETQYF
cdr3_nt: TGTGCCTGGAGTGTAAACGGCCTCCAAGAGACCCAGTACTTC